This T cell receptor (beta chain) was found in a study of siplizumab effects on memory and regulatory T cells. As regards this clone: Its target is unknown.

Between the trimmed V and J ends, which lost 4 bases and 6 bases, there was a span of 16 bases. Germline V gives CDR1 SGHVS, CDR2 FQNEAQ. This CDR3 has 15 amino acids. Regarding the study as a whole: Proliferating clones, CD4+ or CD8+, lacked an assignable naive or memory phenotype in roughly 80-96% of cases. Just a small share of alloreactive clones was traced back to unstimulated subsets. Confirmatory evidence of suppressive function in proliferating siplizumab-culture Tregs was not obtained. Naive T cells, seemingly more diverse than memory cells, seemed major alloresponse contributors.

Clones were sequenced by immunoSEQ multiplex PCR, and TCRdb holds only the in-frame ones, with some missing. The table includes 100,000 or so clones, 94% detected once. The sequenced sample was Tregs sorted from blood. The sequence came from a human donor in good health. The chain joins TRBV7-8 to TRBJ2-1; D might be TRBD2 (6 bases). This CDR3 reads CASSSKRALPNEQFF. The CDR3, as DNA: TGTGCCAGCAGCTCCAAGCGGGCGTTGCCCAATGAGCAGTTCTTC. The entire variable domain, with the rest obtained from reference TRBV7-8 and TRBJ2-1, is as follows: GAGVSQSPRYKVAKRGQDVALRCDPISGHVSLFWYQQALGQGPEFLTYFQNEAQLDKSGLPSDRFFAERPEGSVSTLKIQRTQQEDSAVYLCASSSKRALPNEQFFGPGTRLTVL.